Below are 25 T cell receptor beta chains sequenced from a single sample in a study of blood T cell repertoires in COVID-19. The table came from immunoSEQ multiplex PCR; TCRdb's copy has only in-frame clones and leaves some out. The sample includes roughly 250,000 clones, 85% to 90% seen only once; the top ten take less than 0.9%. The sequenced material came from PBMCs or T cells enriched from blood (not recorded which). Receptors were obtained from a man aged 50 or older who had been exposed to COVID-19.

The rearrangement links TRBV5-6 to TRBJ1-4; tentative D call: TRBD1 (5 bases). Germline CDR1 reads SGHDT; CDR2 reads YYEEEE. V lost 5 bases, J lost 0 bases, and 11 bases lay in between. The CDR3 consists of 15 residues. CDR3 in amino acids: CASSMTDATNEKLFF. CDR3 sequence (DNA): TGTGCCAGCAGTATGACAGACGCAACTAATGAAAAACTGTTTTTT.

This sequence joins TRBV18 and TRBJ1-6; perhaps TRBD1 as D (5 bases). The CDR3 is 16 residues long. With 0 bases removed from V and 3 bases from J, the gap between germline ends came to 9 bases. Germline V CDR1 and CDR2: KGHSH, LQKENI. Here the CDR3 reads CASSPPTDLYNSPLHF. The CDR3 nucleotides read TGTGCCAGCTCACCACCGACAGATCTCTATAATTCACCCCTCCACTTT. The complete variable domain, with remaining parts taken from reference TRBV18 and TRBJ1-6, reads NAGVMQNPRHLVRRRGQEARLRCSPMKGHSHVYWYRQLPEEGLKFMVYLQKENIIDESGMPKERFSAEFPKEGPSILRIQQVVRGDSAAYFCASSPPTDLYNSPLHFGNGTRLTVT.

The chain couples TRBV2 to TRBJ2-6, with D uncertain. The CDR3 runs 16 residues. Looked up from germline, CDR1 is SNHLY and CDR2 is FYNNEI. V was trimmed by 4 bases and J by 10 bases, leaving 20 bases between them. The CDR3 region is CASSVAGVLPQNVLTF. For the CDR3, the DNA is TGTGCCAGCAGTGTCGCCGGAGTCCTGCCGCAGAACGTCCTGACTTTC.

The chain carries TRBV10-3 and TRBJ2-4; 7 bases line up with TRBD2. V was clipped by 6 bases and J by 6 bases; unmatched bases: 14. Germline V gene lookup returns CDR1 ENHRY and CDR2 SYGVKD. The CDR3 extends over 16 amino acids. The CDR3 bases are TGTGCCATCAGACTCAGAGACCGTGGGGGGGGAAACATTCAGTACTTC. Its protein is CAIRLRDRGGGNIQYF.

In DNA, the CDR3 is TGTGCCAGCAGCTTATACAGGGGCGAATCACCCCTCCACTTT. It yields the protein CASSLYRGESPLHF. The V call is TRBV5-8, the J call TRBJ1-6; TRBD1 matches 7 bases. The ends lost 2 bases at V and 10 bases at J; junction bases unmatched: 6. The CDR3 runs to 14 residues. The germline V gene encodes CDR1 SGHTS and CDR2 YDEGEE.

This clone was observed once. The CDR3: CASRGQVVATNEKLFF. DNA of the CDR3: TGTGCCAGCAGGGGACAGGTAGTTGCAACTAATGAAAAACTGTTTTTT. V gene TRBV2 combines with J gene TRBJ1-4; TRBD1 aligns across 8 bases. Per the germline V gene, CDR1 is SNHLY and CDR2 is FYNNEI. This CDR3 contains 16 residues. Unmatched junction bases numbered 6, after V lost 6 bases and J lost 0 bases. Looking up the rest from reference TRBV2 and TRBJ1-4 gives the full variable domain: EPEVTQTPSHQVTQMGQEVILRCVPISNHLYFYWYRQILGQKVEFLVSFYNNEISEKSEIFDDQFSVERPDGSNFTLKIRSTKLEDSAMYFCASRGQVVATNEKLFFGSGTQLSVL.

This sequence joins TRBV7-9 and TRBJ2-3; 7 nucleotides agree with TRBD2. CDR1 and CDR2 (germline): SEHNR, FQNEAQ (reference sequence). Trimming at V came to 3 bases and at J to 7 bases, leaving 4 bases not matched to a gene. This CDR3 comprises 13 residues. The CDR3: CASSLGGVNTQYF. The CDR3 DNA reads as TGTGCCAGCAGCTTGGGAGGGGTGAATACGCAGTATTTT. The full variable domain, rest sourced from reference TRBV7-9 and TRBJ2-3, is DTGVSQNPRHKITKRGQNVTFRCDPISEHNRLYWYRQTLGQGPEFLTYFQNEAQLEKSRLLSDRFSAERPKGSFSTLEIQRTEQGDSAMYLCASSLGGVNTQYFGPGTRLTVL.

This chain uses TRBV18 with TRBJ1-2; D not certain. The CDR3 is 14 amino acids. V lost 3 bases, J lost 2 bases, and 10 bases lay in between. CDR1 is KGHSH and CDR2 is LQKENI in the germline V gene. The CDR3 loop reads CASSPFKENYGYTF. DNA of the CDR3: TGTGCCAGCTCACCGTTTAAGGAGAACTATGGCTACACCTTC.

This clone was detected once. The gene calls are TRBV9 and TRBJ2-2; 12 nucleotides agree with TRBD2. V trimming: 2 bases; J trimming: 7 bases; junction bases outside the gene matches: 3. The CDR3 runs 15 residues. Germline values: CDR1 SGDLS, CDR2 YYNGEE. This CDR3 is CASSVLAGGLGELFF. DNA of the CDR3: TGTGCCAGCAGCGTTCTAGCGGGGGGGCTCGGGGAGCTGTTTTTT.

This rearrangement joins TRBV7-9 to TRBJ1-5, with TRBD1 matching over 7 bases. The CDR3 has 15 amino acids. V lost 5 bases to trimming and J lost 7 bases; unmatched junction nucleotides: 11. Germline loops: CDR1 SEHNR, CDR2 FQNEAQ (reference sequence). This CDR3 is CASSVDSRGDQPQHF. CDR3 nucleotides: TGTGCCAGCAGCGTCGACTCCAGGGGGGACCAGCCCCAGCATTTT.

This rearrangement joins TRBV29-1 to TRBJ1-2; no firm D call. The CDR3 is made up of 11 amino acids. CDR1 SQVTM and CDR2 ANQGSEA come from the germline V gene. V was pared by 7 bases and J by 2 bases, with 8 bases between. CDR3 coding DNA: TGCAGCGCCGGTGAGAACTATGGCTACACCTTC. Translation: CSAGENYGYTF.

The chain joins TRBV5-1 to TRBJ1-3, with 9 bases identical to TRBD1. The CDR3 sequence is 18 residues long. V lost 3 bases to trimming and J lost 0 bases; unmatched junction nucleotides: 10. CDR1 and CDR2 (germline): SGHRS, YFSETQ. The CDR3 DNA reads as TGCGCCAGCAGCTCAGGGACAGGGAACTTTTTCTCTGGAAACACCATATATTTT. Amino acids: CASSSGTGNFFSGNTIYF.

This chain uses TRBV3-1 (or the pseudogene TRBV3-2) with TRBJ1-1, with TRBD1 matching over 9 bases. Per the germline V gene, CDR1 is LGHDT and CDR2 is YNNKEL (reference sequence). Trimming cost V 4 bases and J 12 bases; bases outside gene matches: 12. The CDR3 contains 14 residues. CDR3 residues: CASSPGGQGFKTFF. The CDR3 nucleotides read TGTGCCAGCAGCCCCGGGGGACAGGGCTTTAAAACTTTCTTT.

The gene calls are TRBV4-2 and TRBJ1-2, with D maybe TRBD1 (5 bases). V dropped 4 bases and J dropped 8 bases, with 17 bases sitting between them. This CDR3 spans 14 amino acids. Germline loops: CDR1 LGHNA, CDR2 YNFKEQ. The CDR3 DNA follows: TGTGCCAGCAGCCTGACAGCCTCGGGAGTAGGCTACACCTTC. The encoded protein is CASSLTASGVGYTF.

The chain combines TRBV28 with TRBJ2-4; D is possibly TRBD1 (6 bases). Trimming left V 5 bases short and J 0 bases short, with 11 bases between. The CDR3 consists of 15 residues. CDR1 and CDR2 (germline): MDHEN, SYDVKM. DNA of the CDR3: TGTGCCAGCAGTCAACAGGGTTTAGCCAAAAACATTCAGTACTTC. Translation: CASSQQGLAKNIQYF.

The V and J genes are TRBV13 and TRBJ2-1; 11 bases are a match to TRBD2. V lost 3 bases to trimming and J lost 7 bases; unmatched junction nucleotides: 5. CDR1 and CDR2 (germline): PRHDT, FYEKMQ (reference sequence). The CDR3 length is 15 residues. CDR3 sequence (DNA): TGTGCCAGCAGCTTCTCAACTAGCGGGGGAAATGAGCAGTTCTTC. It yields the protein CASSFSTSGGNEQFF.

Here the CDR3 reads CATSETGLTEAFF. The CDR3 DNA sequence: TGTGCCACCAGTGAGACAGGGCTTACTGAAGCTTTCTTT. The chain joins TRBV24-1 to TRBJ1-1; TRBD1 matches 7 bases. Germline V gene lookup returns CDR1 KGHDR and CDR2 SFDVKD. The trim removed 4 bases at V and 5 bases at J, leaving 3 bases unmatched. The CDR3 consists of 13 residues.

This chain connects TRBV2 to TRBJ2-7, with D unclear. The germline gives CDR1 SNHLY, CDR2 FYNNEI. The length of the CDR3 is 14 residues. Trimming removed 2 bases from V and 2 bases from J, with 10 bases in between. The CDR3 DNA is TGTGCCAGCAGTGAATGGAGCCGAACCTACGAGCAGTACGTC. It encodes CASSEWSRTYEQYV.

The chain recombines TRBV6-5 with TRBJ2-7; TRBD1 is a possible D gene (5 bases). The V end lost 0 bases, the J end lost 2 bases, and 14 bases lay between the germline ends. This CDR3 contains 16 residues. In germline, CDR1 is MNHEY, CDR2 SVGAGI. The CDR3 bases are TGTGCCAGCAGTTACTCTGGGGCATCAGGCACCTACGAGCAGTACTTC. Translated: CASSYSGASGTYEQYF.

This clone was recorded once. This sequence joins TRBV9 and TRBJ1-2; D unclear. Trimming shortened V by 3 bases and J by 4 bases, and 13 bases separated the two germline ends. Looked up from germline, CDR1 is SGDLS and CDR2 is YYNGEE. There are 14 residues in the CDR3. Here the CDR3 DNA reads TGTGCCAGCAGCGCCCCTGGAGGCTCCTATGGCTACACCTTC. Its protein is CASSAPGGSYGYTF.

The V and J genes are TRBV6-5 and TRBJ2-7; possible D gene TRBD1, 5 bases. Trimming left V 6 bases short and J 4 bases short, with 13 bases between. Germline CDR1 reads MNHEY; CDR2 reads SVGAGI. CDR3 length: 13 amino acids. The CDR3 sequence: CASSWTPDYEQYF. The DNA for the CDR3 is TGTGCCAGCAGCTGGACACCCGATTACGAGCAGTACTTC.

The genes are TRBV24-1 and TRBJ2-3, with a tentative D call TRBD2 (7 bases). The germline V and J ends were trimmed by 3 bases and 11 bases, with 20 bases remaining between them. Germline V gives CDR1 KGHDR, CDR2 SFDVKD. This CDR3 region has 15 residues. CDR3 protein: CATSDPGEARGEQYF. CDR3 in DNA: TGTGCCACCAGTGATCCAGGGGAGGCACGGGGGGAGCAGTATTTT.

The J gene is TRBJ2-5, the V gene TRBV4-2; 9 bases map to TRBD2. Germline CDR1 and CDR2: LGHNA and YNFKEQ. V was clipped by 0 bases and J by 4 bases; unmatched bases: 6. This CDR3 comprises 16 residues. CDR3 residues: CASSQDRGGARETQYF. DNA for the CDR3: TGTGCCAGCAGCCAAGATCGCGGGGGGGCAAGAGAGACCCAGTACTTC.

The V gene is TRBV7-3, the J gene TRBJ2-2, with TRBD1 as a possible D gene (7 bases). The CDR3 extends over 17 amino acids. Trimming cost V 4 bases and J 0 bases, with 15 bases left between them. Germline V gives CDR1 SGHTA, CDR2 FQGTGA. CDR3 sequence reads: CASSSIGGTANTGELFF. The CDR3 DNA sequence: TGTGCCAGCAGCTCTATCGGCGGGACAGCGAACACCGGGGAGCTGTTTTTT.

The DNA of the CDR3 is TGCGCCAGCAGCGGACTAGCGAGGCAAGAGACCCAGTACTTC. It encodes CASSGLARQETQYF. This chain links TRBV4-1 with TRBJ2-5; 9 bases match TRBD2. The CDR3 runs 14 residues. In germline, CDR1 is MGHRA, CDR2 YSYEKL. With V trimmed by 5 bases and J by 2 bases, 3 bases remained unmatched.